The clone carrying this TCR beta chain was picked up one time. The data stem from a study of blood T cell repertoires in COVID-19. This CDR3 region has 15 residues. Germline V gives CDR1 LNHDA, CDR2 SQIVND (reference sequence). With 7 bases clipped from V and 2 bases from J, the junction kept 8 bases outside the gene matches. Authors' processing steps: Amplification of reference gene primers was used by the study to estimate nucleated cell counts. Here immunoSEQ multiplex PCR was the method, and the copy in TCRdb shows in-frame clones only, minus some. D and trimming were read from the DNA, whereas the V and J calls and clone size are those reported in that table. The sample lists 150,000 to 200,000 clones; more than 70% were seen once. Followed longitudinally, the Seattle patients had been enrolled during active infection.

Sequenced input: peripheral blood. The sequence was collected from a person aged 65 to 85 with COVID-19, enrolled during active disease. The V and J genes are TRBV19 and TRBJ1-3; TRBD1 matches at 7 bases. CDR3 residues: CASTSDQGAGNTIYF. CDR3 in DNA: TGTGCCAGTACCTCAGATCAGGGGGCTGGAAACACCATATATTTT.